This note documents a single T cell receptor beta chain sequence. The data originate from a study of OX40 agonist ivuxolimab in advanced cancers. Across the whole study: Head and neck, renal cell, melanoma or hepatocellular carcinoma were the cancers that dose-escalation patients had. A male proportion of over 75% was recorded, with mean age roughly 60 years and range roughly 23 to 79.

Generated by immunoSEQ multiplex PCR, the TCRdb table keeps only in-frame clones and is missing some. The sample has about 70,000 clones; 86% are singletons. V was clipped by 7 bases and J by 2 bases, with 17 bases between them. The germline CDR1 and CDR2 sequences are SGHTA and FQGNSA. CDR3 length equals 15 residues. The receptor's source is an adult with an advanced solid tumor such as melanoma, head and neck, liver or kidney cancer. The material sequenced was CD4+ or CD8+ T cells sorted from blood, taken in a trial of the OX40 agonist ivuxolimab. The chain links TRBV7-2 to TRBJ2-5; maybe TRBD2 (7 bases). The CDR3 loop is CASTLGGGPQETQYF. CDR3 sequence (DNA): TGTGCCAGCACCCTTGGGGGGGGGCCACAAGAGACCCAGTACTTC. The whole variable domain, remainder taken from reference TRBV7-2 and TRBJ2-5, is GAGVSQSPSNKVTEKGKDVELRCDPISGHTALYWYRQSLGQGLEFLIYFQGNSAPDKSGLPSDRFSAERTGGSVSTLTIQRTQQEDSAVYLCASTLGGGPQETQYFGPGTRLLVL.